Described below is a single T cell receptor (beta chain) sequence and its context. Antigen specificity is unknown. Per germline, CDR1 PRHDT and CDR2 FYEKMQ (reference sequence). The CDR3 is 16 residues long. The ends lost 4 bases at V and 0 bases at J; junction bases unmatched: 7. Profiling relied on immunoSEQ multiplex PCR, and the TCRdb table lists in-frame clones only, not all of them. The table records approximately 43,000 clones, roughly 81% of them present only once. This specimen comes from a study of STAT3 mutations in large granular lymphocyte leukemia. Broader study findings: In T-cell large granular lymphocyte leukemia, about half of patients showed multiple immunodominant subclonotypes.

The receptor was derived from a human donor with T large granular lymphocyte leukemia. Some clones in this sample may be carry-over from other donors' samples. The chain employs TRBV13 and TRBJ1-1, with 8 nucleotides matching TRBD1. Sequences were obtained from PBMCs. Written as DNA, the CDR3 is TGTGCCAGCAGCTCCCGGAGGACAGGGCTGAACACTGAAGCTTTCTTT. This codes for CASSSRRTGLNTEAFF.